This section outlines one TCR beta chain sequence together with its context. MiXCR, run by TCRdb on the 5' RACE reads, gives a single entry per CDR3 protein. Of 350,000 to 400,000 distinct CDR3 sequences in the sample, roughly 9% were seen once. The sample belongs to a study of identical twins. V gave up 7 bases and J gave up 0 bases, with 9 bases separating them. Germline V gene lookup returns CDR1 MNHEY and CDR2 SVGAGI. This CDR3 region has 14 residues. Sequencing was done on a sample of naive T cells sorted from blood. The chain combines TRBV6-5 with TRBJ2-2; unclear D gene. This sequence was found in a woman aged 45 to 65 in good health. CDR3 amino acids: CASNRATNTGELFF. CDR3 sequence (DNA): TGTGCCAGCAACCGCGCTACGAACACCGGGGAGCTGTTTTTT.